Following are 19 T cell receptor beta chains from one sample sequenced in a study. TCRdb processed the 5' RACE reads anew with MiXCR; each CDR3 protein has one entry. The repertoire has tens of thousands of distinct CDR3 sequences, roughly 28% of them found once; the top ten carry 2.1%. Sequences were obtained from naive CD4+ T cells sorted from blood. The subset was: naive CD4+ T cells, CD4+CD45RA+CD25-. These receptors all stem from a female donor with breast cancer.

The V gene is TRBV6-1, the J gene TRBJ2-1, with D tentatively TRBD2 (6 bases). Trimming stripped 4 bases from V and 8 bases from J, with 12 bases between. The CDR3 totals 13 residues. Germline CDR1 and CDR2: MNHNS and SASEGT. The CDR3 here is CASSVFPGDEQFF. CDR3 bases: TGTGCCAGCAGTGTATTCCCGGGAGATGAGCAGTTCTTC.

The sample holds many counts of this clonotype. V is TRBV11-2 and J is TRBJ2-6, with 7 bases matching TRBD1. Germline V CDR1 and CDR2: SGHAT, FQNNGV. J gave up 0 bases and V 6 bases, and 5 bases lay outside the gene matches. This CDR3 region has 16 residues. The CDR3 sequence: CASRKGQNSGANVLTF. In DNA form, the CDR3 reads TGTGCCAGCAGGAAGGGACAGAACTCTGGGGCCAACGTCCTGACTTTC.

This clonotype turned up a few times. The chain recombines TRBV20-1 with TRBJ2-3; D not resolved. The CDR3 runs 14 residues. The germline gives CDR1 DFQATT, CDR2 SNEGSKA (reference sequence). Trimming removed 5 bases from V and 5 bases from J, with 17 bases in between. The CDR3 here is CSAPQRLGKDTQYF. The DNA for the CDR3 is TGCAGTGCTCCCCAGAGGTTGGGGAAAGATACGCAGTATTTT.

This sequence joins TRBV6-6 and TRBJ2-5; tentative D call: TRBD1 (6 bases). Germline V gene sequence: CDR1 MNHNY, CDR2 SVGAGI (reference sequence). V was pared by 2 bases and J by 2 bases, with 9 bases between. The CDR3 runs to 14 residues. DNA for the CDR3: TGTGCCAGCAGTTACCCTGGACAGCAAGAGACCCAGTACTTC. Its translation is CASSYPGQQETQYF.

This clonotype was detected a few times. V and J are TRBV6-6 and TRBJ2-1; D possibly corresponds to TRBD1 (6 bases). V lost 0 bases, J lost 5 bases, and 11 bases lay in between. The CDR3 contains 15 residues. Germline loops: CDR1 MNHNY, CDR2 SVGAGI (reference sequence). Written as DNA, the CDR3 is TGTGCCAGCAGTTACTCGGTAGGGGGTAACAATGAGCAGTTCTTC. It translates to CASSYSVGGNNEQFF.

This clonotype was observed many times. This rearrangement joins TRBV29-1 to TRBJ1-4; D uncertain. The CDR3 runs 12 residues. The V and J ends lost 3 bases and 8 bases respectively, with 10 bases between them. Looked up from germline, CDR1 is SQVTM and CDR2 is ANQGSEA. Written as DNA, the CDR3 is TGCAGCGTTGATACGGGTGCGGAAAAACTGTTTTTT. Its protein product is CSVDTGAEKLFF. Full variable domain (remainder filled in from reference TRBV29-1 and TRBJ1-4): SAVISQKPSRDICQRGTSLTIQCQVDSQVTMMFWYRQQPGQSLTLIATANQGSEATYESGFVIDKFPISRPNLTFSTLTVSNMSPEDSSIYLCSVDTGAEKLFFGSGTQLSVL.

The V and J genes are TRBV5-4 and TRBJ1-5; D uncertain. CDR3 length equals 14 residues. V was pared by 0 bases and J by 1 base, with 5 bases between. From germline, CDR1 is SGHNT and CDR2 YYREEE (reference sequence). CDR3 loop: CASSLEGSNQPQHF. Here the CDR3 DNA reads TGTGCCAGCAGCTTGGAAGGGAGCAATCAGCCCCAGCATTTT.

This clonotype was counted a few times. This chain uses TRBV5-1 with TRBJ2-6, with D possibly TRBD1 on 5 matching bases. The V gene's germline CDR1 is SGHRS and CDR2 YFSETQ. There are 17 residues in the CDR3. Trimming took 0 bases from V and 0 from J, leaving 10 bases between them. Here the CDR3 reads CASSLDSGPSGANVLTF. CDR3 in DNA: TGCGCCAGCAGCTTGGATTCAGGGCCCTCTGGGGCCAACGTCCTGACTTTC.

V gene TRBV20-1 combines with J gene TRBJ2-7; 8 nucleotides line up with TRBD2. The CDR3 is 15 residues long. J was trimmed by 6 bases and V by 3 bases; bases with no gene match: 13. Germline V CDR1 and CDR2: DFQATT, SNEGSKA (reference sequence). CDR3 amino acids: CSARDRRAGGREQYF. The CDR3 DNA sequence: TGCAGTGCTAGGGACCGACGTGCGGGAGGTCGCGAGCAGTACTTC.

The V call is TRBV4-2, the J call TRBJ1-5; D is unclear. The germline V gene has CDR1 LGHNA and CDR2 YNFKEQ. Trimming stripped 0 bases from V and 0 bases from J, with 9 bases between. This CDR3 is built from 16 residues. The CDR3: CASSQEEGYSNQPQHF. The CDR3 bases are TGTGCCAGCAGCCAAGAGGAGGGCTATAGCAATCAGCCCCAGCATTTT.

This chain uses TRBV11-2 with TRBJ1-1; TRBD1 might be the D (5 bases). V was pared by 4 bases and J by 7 bases, with 10 bases between. The CDR3 spans 12 residues. Germline V gene lookup returns CDR1 SGHAT and CDR2 FQNNGV. CDR3 loop: CASSSGRLEAFF. The CDR3, as DNA: TGTGCCAGCAGCTCGGGACGGCTTGAAGCTTTCTTT.

This rearrangement joins TRBV4-1 to TRBJ1-3; 8 bases are a match to TRBD1. The trim removed 4 bases at V and 3 bases at J, leaving 8 bases unmatched. The CDR3 sequence is 16 residues long. The V gene's germline CDR1 is MGHRA and CDR2 YSYEKL. CDR3 residues: CASSPLTGGYGNTIYF. The CDR3 DNA reads as TGCGCCAGCAGCCCTCTCACAGGGGGATATGGAAACACCATATATTTT.

This clonotype has only one observation. A much larger clone differs by one base, so this may be a read error. The chain recombines TRBV12-3 or TRBV12-4 with TRBJ2-3; D may match TRBD1 or TRBD2 (5 bases each). There are 13 residues in the CDR3. V lost 4 bases, J lost 6 bases, and 11 bases lay in between. CDR3 loop: CASSSRDGDTQYF. CDR3 nucleotides: TGTGCCAGCAGTTCCCGGGACGGGGATACGCAGTATTTT.

With regard to this clonotype: The junction does not match germline at one end; this may be a read error. The chain is built from TRBV11-2 and TRBJ2-5; perhaps D is TRBD1 or TRBD2 (6 bases each). Germline V gives CDR1 SGHAT, CDR2 FQNNGV. The CDR3 is 16 amino acids. The CDR3 DNA reads TGTGCCAACAGCTTAGACGGGGGCTACTACCAAGAGACCCAGTACTTC. It yields the protein CANSLDGGYYQETQYF.

The chain joins TRBV7-6 to TRBJ2-1; the match to TRBD2 covers 7 bases. Losses at the gene ends were 5 bases for V and 8 bases for J; bases not matched to a gene: 9. The CDR3 has 14 residues. CDR1 is SGHVS and CDR2 is FNYEAQ in the germline V gene. In nucleotides, the CDR3 is TGTGCCAGCAGCACTAGGACTAGATCGGATGAGCAGTTCTTC. It specifies CASSTRTRSDEQFF.

This rearrangement joins TRBV4-2 to TRBJ2-3; D is unresolved. The CDR3 length is 14 residues. Trimming stripped 1 base from V and 2 bases from J, with 7 bases between. The V gene's germline CDR1 is LGHNA and CDR2 YNFKEQ. CDR3 DNA sequence: TGTGCCAGCAGCCAAGGGTCAGACACAGATACGCAGTATTTT. Translation gives CASSQGSDTDTQYF.

This clonotype was seen a handful of times. V and J are TRBV6-5 and TRBJ1-1, with D possibly being TRBD1 (5 bases). Germline lookup yields CDR1 MNHEY and CDR2 SVGAGI. V lost 4 bases to trimming and J lost 7 bases, with 16 bases between them. This CDR3 comprises 14 residues. The DNA for the CDR3 is TGTGCCAGCAGTTTGGTTTGGAGGGGTGGTGAAGCTTTCTTT. It specifies CASSLVWRGGEAFF.

The rearrangement uses TRBV12-3 or TRBV12-4 and TRBJ2-3; D remains unclear. The CDR3 totals 11 residues. V shed 6 bases and J shed 6 bases, with 7 bases lying between them. The CDR3 DNA reads as TGTGCCAGCAGCACAGCGGATACGCAGTATTTT. Amino acid sequence: CASSTADTQYF.

This clonotype showed up many times. The chain joins TRBV7-2 to TRBJ2-5, with a tentative D call TRBD2 (6 bases). V dropped 2 bases and J dropped 1 base, with 8 bases sitting between them. Per germline, CDR1 SGHTA and CDR2 FQGNSA. CDR3 length equals 14 residues. Written as DNA, the CDR3 is TGTGCCAGCAGCTTAAATAGCGGCCAAGAGACCCAGTACTTC. This encodes CASSLNSGQETQYF.